Listed below are T cell receptor beta chains from one sample, sequenced in a study of yellow fever vaccine responses in identical twins. TCRdb analysed the RT-PCR reads with MiXCR anew, one entry per CDR3 protein. This table holds under 12,000 distinct CDR3 sequences, 77% found once. The sequencing used T cells from blood (PBMCs), unsorted or a sorted subset (not recorded which), collected before or after yellow fever vaccination (not recorded which). The receptors here all came from a woman between 18 and 30 years old who received the yellow fever vaccine. The CDR3 runs from the conserved cysteine through the conserved F or W. The D gene is left open where the match is weak. The size field is filled for only some rows; it gives once, few, many or a size class.

clone size: .
V gene: TRBV7-6
J gene: TRBJ2-3
D gene: TRBD2
CDR3 protein: CASSSGGTTPDTQYF
CDR3 DNA: TGTGCCAGCAGTTCGGGGGGAACTACCCCAGATACGCAGTATTTT

clone size: .
V gene: TRBV7-2
J gene: TRBJ1-5
D gene: TRBD1
CDR3 protein: CASSSRTGTNQPQHF
CDR3 DNA: TGTGCCAGCAGCTCAAGGACAGGTACCAATCAGCCCCAGCATTTT

clone size: .
V gene: TRBV11-3
J gene: TRBJ2-7
D gene: .
CDR3 protein: CASSFGSSYEQYF
CDR3 DNA: TGTGCCAGCAGCTTTGGCTCTAGCTACGAGCAGTACTTC

clone size: once
V gene: TRBV12-3/TRBV12-4
J gene: TRBJ1-2
D gene: .
CDR3 protein: CTSSFQGGNYGYTF
CDR3 DNA: TGTACCAGCAGTTTCCAGGGTGGGAACTATGGCTACACCTTC

clone size: .
V gene: TRBV2
J gene: TRBJ2-7
D gene: TRBD2
CDR3 protein: CAIRTSGAEQYF
CDR3 DNA: TGTGCCATCCGGACTAGCGGAGCTGAGCAGTACTTC

clone size: .
V gene: TRBV20-1
J gene: TRBJ2-2
D gene: TRBD2
CDR3 protein: CSAPDLAGGDTGELFF
CDR3 DNA: TGCAGTGCTCCCGATTTAGCGGGAGGGGACACCGGGGAGCTGTTTTTT

clone size: few
V gene: TRBV7-6
J gene: TRBJ1-1
D gene: TRBD1
CDR3 protein: CASSARGTGRNTEAFF
CDR3 DNA: TGTGCCAGCAGCGCCAGAGGGACAGGGCGGAACACTGAAGCTTTCTTT

clone size: large
V gene: TRBV7-9
J gene: TRBJ1-1
D gene: .
CDR3 protein: CASRSQGNTEAFF
CDR3 DNA: TGTGCCAGCAGGTCACAGGGGAACACTGAAGCTTTCTTT

clone size: once
V gene: TRBV18
J gene: TRBJ2-1
D gene: TRBD2
CDR3 protein: CASSRRTSGRGGPYNEQFF
CDR3 DNA: TGTGCCAGCTCCCGAAGGACTAGCGGGAGAGGGGGCCCCTACAATGAGCAGTTCTTC

clone size: .
V gene: TRBV29-1
J gene: TRBJ2-7
D gene: TRBD1
CDR3 protein: CSVGQGWEQYF
CDR3 DNA: TGCAGCGTTGGACAGGGTTGGGAGCAGTACTTC